A selection of T cell receptor beta chains follows, all from one sample in a study of blood T cell repertoires in COVID-19. Using immunoSEQ multiplex PCR, the repertoire was profiled, and TCRdb retains in-frame clones only, with some absent. The sample includes 250,000 or so clones, 70% to 90% of them seen just once. The sequenced material came from peripheral blood. Receptors originate from a woman in her thirties with acute or convalescent COVID-19. Both conserved end residues are part of each CDR3. A D gene is named only where the DNA matches it firmly. Clone size, where shown, is once, few, many, or a class for clones that have expanded.

cdr3_aa: CASSPLQGLVSTEAFF; cdr3_nt: TGTGCCAGCAGTCCATTACAGGGATTGGTTTCCACTGAAGCTTTCTTT; cdr3_length: 16; j_call: TRBJ1-1; v_call: TRBV27; d_call: NA; clone_size: NA
cdr3_aa: CASMSGGQAFF; cdr3_nt: TGTGCCAGCATGAGCGGGGGGCAGGCTTTCTTT; cdr3_length: 11; j_call: TRBJ1-1; v_call: TRBV12-3/TRBV12-4; d_call: NA; clone_size: NA
cdr3_aa: CASSPSGRVKYEQYF; cdr3_nt: TGTGCCAGCAGCCCTAGTGGGCGGGTTAAGTACGAGCAGTACTTC; cdr3_length: 15; j_call: TRBJ2-7; v_call: TRBV3-1/TRBV3-2; d_call: NA; clone_size: NA
cdr3_aa: CASSPIVHEQYF; cdr3_nt: TGTGCCAGCAGTCCAATAGTCCACGAGCAGTACTTC; cdr3_length: 12; j_call: TRBJ2-7; v_call: TRBV12-3/TRBV12-4; d_call: NA; clone_size: NA
cdr3_aa: CASSFGGEQYF; cdr3_nt: TGTGCCAGCAGTTTTGGGGGGGAGCAGTACTTC; cdr3_length: 11; j_call: TRBJ2-7; v_call: TRBV27; d_call: NA; clone_size: few
cdr3_aa: CASSYDAGELFF; cdr3_nt: TGCGCCAGCAGCTACGACGCGGGCGAACTGTTTTTT; cdr3_length: 12; j_call: TRBJ1-4; v_call: TRBV5-1; d_call: NA; clone_size: NA
cdr3_aa: CARPWPSGEPDTQYF; cdr3_nt: TGTGCCCGCCCGTGGCCCTCGGGGGAACCCGATACGCAGTATTTT; cdr3_length: 15; j_call: TRBJ2-3; v_call: TRBV19; d_call: NA; clone_size: NA
cdr3_aa: CATSDKFYGYTF; cdr3_nt: TGTGCCACCAGTGACAAATTCTATGGCTACACCTTC; cdr3_length: 12; j_call: TRBJ1-2; v_call: TRBV24-1; d_call: NA; clone_size: NA
cdr3_aa: CASSPTGTPTYEQYF; cdr3_nt: TGTGCCAGCTCACCAACTGGGACACCTACCTACGAGCAGTACTTC; cdr3_length: 15; j_call: TRBJ2-7; v_call: TRBV18; d_call: NA; clone_size: NA
cdr3_aa: CATSRDLIQGNTEAFF; cdr3_nt: TGTGCCACCAGCAGAGATCTCATACAGGGAAACACTGAAGCTTTCTTT; cdr3_length: 16; j_call: TRBJ1-1; v_call: TRBV15; d_call: NA; clone_size: once
cdr3_aa: CASSLSSGRGIAYEQYF; cdr3_nt: TGTGCCAGCAGCTTGTCTAGCGGGAGGGGAATAGCCTACGAGCAGTACTTC; cdr3_length: 17; j_call: TRBJ2-7; v_call: TRBV5-4; d_call: TRBD2; clone_size: once
cdr3_aa: CAISGQGSYEQYF; cdr3_nt: TGTGCCATCAGTGGACAGGGCTCCTACGAGCAGTACTTC; cdr3_length: 13; j_call: TRBJ2-7; v_call: TRBV10-3; d_call: TRBD1; clone_size: few
cdr3_aa: CASSLRGEQYF; cdr3_nt: TGTGCCAGCAGTTTAAGGGGCGAGCAGTACTTC; cdr3_length: 11; j_call: TRBJ2-7; v_call: TRBV12-3/TRBV12-4; d_call: NA; clone_size: NA
cdr3_aa: CASSAGTSGRTSTDTQYF; cdr3_nt: TGTGCCAGCAGCGCTGGGACTAGCGGACGTACGTCTACAGATACGCAGTATTTT; cdr3_length: 18; j_call: TRBJ2-3; v_call: TRBV9; d_call: TRBD2; clone_size: NA
cdr3_aa: CASSETGGFYNEQFF; cdr3_nt: TGCGCCAGCAGTGAGACCGGGGGGTTTTACAATGAGCAGTTCTTC; cdr3_length: 15; j_call: TRBJ2-1; v_call: TRBV10-2; d_call: TRBD2; clone_size: NA
cdr3_aa: CASSSRENTEAFF; cdr3_nt: TGTGCCAGCAGTAGCAGGGAGAACACTGAAGCTTTCTTT; cdr3_length: 13; j_call: TRBJ1-1; v_call: TRBV6-2/TRBV6-3; d_call: NA; clone_size: NA
cdr3_aa: CASSPLAGTKYEQYF; cdr3_nt: TGTGCCAGTAGTCCCCTAGCGGGAACAAAATACGAGCAGTACTTC; cdr3_length: 15; j_call: TRBJ2-7; v_call: TRBV19; d_call: TRBD2; clone_size: NA
cdr3_aa: CAWSDVAVYNEQFF; cdr3_nt: TGTGCCTGGAGTGACGTAGCGGTTTACAATGAGCAGTTCTTC; cdr3_length: 14; j_call: TRBJ2-1; v_call: TRBV30; d_call: NA; clone_size: NA
cdr3_aa: CASSHRDRGRGNTEAFF; cdr3_nt: TGCGCCAGCAGCCACCGGGACAGGGGGCGCGGGAACACTGAAGCTTTCTTT; cdr3_length: 17; j_call: TRBJ1-1; v_call: TRBV5-1; d_call: TRBD1; clone_size: NA
cdr3_aa: CASSWGGDGEAFF; cdr3_nt: TGTGCCAGTAGTTGGGGGGGGGATGGTGAAGCTTTCTTT; cdr3_length: 13; j_call: TRBJ1-1; v_call: TRBV19; d_call: NA; clone_size: NA
cdr3_aa: CASSQDQGASGANVLTF; cdr3_nt: TGTGCCAGCAGCCAAGATCAGGGGGCGAGCGGGGCCAACGTCCTGACTTTC; cdr3_length: 17; j_call: TRBJ2-6; v_call: TRBV4-2; d_call: TRBD1; clone_size: NA
cdr3_aa: CAWMGLAGETQYF; cdr3_nt: TGTGCCTGGATGGGACTAGCGGGAGAGACCCAGTACTTC; cdr3_length: 13; j_call: TRBJ2-5; v_call: TRBV30; d_call: TRBD2; clone_size: NA
cdr3_aa: CASSQFDRNNQPQHF; cdr3_nt: TGCGCCAGCAGCCAATTTGACAGGAATAATCAGCCCCAGCATTTT; cdr3_length: 15; j_call: TRBJ1-5; v_call: TRBV4-1; d_call: NA; clone_size: NA
cdr3_aa: CASTLAGTYEQYF; cdr3_nt: TGTGCCAGCACTTTAGCGGGCACCTACGAGCAGTACTTC; cdr3_length: 13; j_call: TRBJ2-7; v_call: TRBV5-6; d_call: TRBD2; clone_size: NA
cdr3_aa: CASSNFMNTEAFF; cdr3_nt: TGTGCCAGCAGCAACTTCATGAACACTGAAGCTTTCTTT; cdr3_length: 13; j_call: TRBJ1-1; v_call: TRBV14; d_call: NA; clone_size: NA
cdr3_aa: CASSLGVGGRAYEQYF; cdr3_nt: TGTGCCAGCAGCTTAGGAGTCGGCGGGAGGGCCTACGAGCAGTACTTC; cdr3_length: 16; j_call: TRBJ2-7; v_call: TRBV7-6; d_call: TRBD2; clone_size: NA
cdr3_aa: CASETGTDTQYF; cdr3_nt: TGTGCCAGCGAGACAGGAACAGATACGCAGTATTTT; cdr3_length: 12; j_call: TRBJ2-3; v_call: TRBV6-6; d_call: NA; clone_size: NA
cdr3_aa: CATSVGTSRPYNEQFF; cdr3_nt: TGTGCCACCAGTGTTGGGACTAGCAGACCCTACAATGAGCAGTTCTTC; cdr3_length: 16; j_call: TRBJ2-1; v_call: TRBV24-1; d_call: TRBD2; clone_size: NA
cdr3_aa: CASSPRLAGQETQYF; cdr3_nt: TGTGCCAGCAGCCCCCGGCTAGCGGGCCAAGAGACCCAGTACTTC; cdr3_length: 15; j_call: TRBJ2-5; v_call: TRBV9; d_call: TRBD2; clone_size: NA
cdr3_aa: CASSFGTRGSQETQYF; cdr3_nt: TGTGCCAGCAGCTTTGGGACTAGGGGAAGCCAAGAGACCCAGTACTTC; cdr3_length: 16; j_call: TRBJ2-5; v_call: TRBV11-2; d_call: TRBD2; clone_size: NA
cdr3_aa: CASSQLAGGVTDTQYF; cdr3_nt: TGTGCCAGCAGCCAACTAGCGGGAGGGGTGACAGATACGCAGTATTTT; cdr3_length: 16; j_call: TRBJ2-3; v_call: TRBV7-6; d_call: TRBD2; clone_size: NA
cdr3_aa: CASSLTRGGQWNTEAFF; cdr3_nt: TGTGCCAGCAGCTTGACGCGCGGAGGTCAGTGGAACACTGAAGCTTTCTTT; cdr3_length: 17; j_call: TRBJ1-1; v_call: TRBV5-8; d_call: NA; clone_size: NA
cdr3_aa: CASIVDSPPYEQYF; cdr3_nt: TGTGCCAGCATCGTAGACAGTCCCCCCTACGAGCAGTACTTC; cdr3_length: 14; j_call: TRBJ2-7; v_call: TRBV6-5; d_call: NA; clone_size: NA
cdr3_aa: CASSPSTGGGSPLHF; cdr3_nt: TGCGCCAGCAGCCCCTCAACAGGGGGAGGATCACCCCTCCACTTT; cdr3_length: 15; j_call: TRBJ1-6; v_call: TRBV4-3; d_call: TRBD1; clone_size: NA
cdr3_aa: CASSLGQGLAGTHEQFF; cdr3_nt: TGCGCCAGCAGCCTCGGACAGGGACTAGCGGGTACCCATGAGCAGTTCTTC; cdr3_length: 17; j_call: TRBJ2-1; v_call: TRBV5-1; d_call: TRBD2; clone_size: NA
cdr3_aa: CASSRQGAGQETQYF; cdr3_nt: TGTGCCAGCTCAAGACAGGGGGCAGGTCAAGAGACCCAGTACTTC; cdr3_length: 15; j_call: TRBJ2-5; v_call: TRBV18; d_call: TRBD1; clone_size: NA
cdr3_aa: CASRTGRTDTQYF; cdr3_nt: TGTGCCAGCCGCACGGGGAGGACAGATACGCAGTATTTT; cdr3_length: 13; j_call: TRBJ2-3; v_call: TRBV7-9; d_call: NA; clone_size: NA
cdr3_aa: CASSATSGSNNEQFF; cdr3_nt: TGTGCCAGCAGCGCTACTAGCGGGTCTAACAATGAGCAGTTCTTC; cdr3_length: 15; j_call: TRBJ2-1; v_call: TRBV9; d_call: TRBD2; clone_size: NA
cdr3_aa: CASSLAGGWQETQYF; cdr3_nt: TGCGCCAGCAGCTTGGCGGGCGGGTGGCAAGAGACCCAGTACTTC; cdr3_length: 15; j_call: TRBJ2-5; v_call: TRBV5-1; d_call: NA; clone_size: NA
cdr3_aa: CASNKPGQGIYEQYF; cdr3_nt: TGTGCCAGCAATAAACCGGGACAGGGAATCTACGAGCAGTACTTC; cdr3_length: 15; j_call: TRBJ2-7; v_call: TRBV6-6; d_call: TRBD1; clone_size: once
cdr3_aa: CASSLRGGNIQYF; cdr3_nt: TGTGCCAGCAGCTTGAGGGGGGGGAACATTCAGTACTTC; cdr3_length: 13; j_call: TRBJ2-4; v_call: TRBV5-8; d_call: NA; clone_size: NA
cdr3_aa: CASSPGLTSSGANVLTF; cdr3_nt: TGCGCCAGCAGCCCCGGACTGACGAGCTCTGGGGCCAACGTCCTGACTTTC; cdr3_length: 17; j_call: TRBJ2-6; v_call: TRBV5-1; d_call: NA; clone_size: NA
cdr3_aa: CASSRVGYWGENSGNTIYF; cdr3_nt: TGTGCCAGCAGCAGGGTCGGATATTGGGGGGAGAACTCTGGAAACACCATATATTTT; cdr3_length: 19; j_call: TRBJ1-3; v_call: TRBV21-1; d_call: NA; clone_size: NA
cdr3_aa: CASSLPLDTGELFF; cdr3_nt: TGTGCCAGCAGCTTGCCACTAGACACCGGGGAGCTGTTTTTT; cdr3_length: 14; j_call: TRBJ2-2; v_call: TRBV5-6; d_call: NA; clone_size: NA
cdr3_aa: CASSHRAAGGPYYEQYF; cdr3_nt: TGTGCCAGCAGCCACCGGGCCGCGGGAGGCCCATACTACGAGCAGTACTTC; cdr3_length: 17; j_call: TRBJ2-7; v_call: TRBV7-6; d_call: TRBD2; clone_size: once